These 27 T cell receptor beta chains originate from one sample sequenced in a study of human T cells and chemical hapten exposure. TCRdb passed the RACE reads through MiXCR, listing each CDR3 protein once. This sample has a few hundred thousand distinct CDR3 sequences; 4.5% to 5.5% occur once, and the top ten carry around 8.6%. Time point meaning: pre-sensitization, week 0. Treatment denoted: therapeutic diphenylcyclopropenone sensitization with weekly scalp DPC. The sequencing here drew on whole blood, taken in connection with sensitization to the hapten diphenylcyclopropenone (DPC). The receptors derive from a woman younger than 35 with alopecia areata. Some clones in this sample may be carry-over from other donors' samples.

The chain carries TRBV4-3 and TRBJ2-2; the match to TRBD2 covers 8 bases. With V trimmed by 2 bases and J by 6 bases, 5 bases remained unmatched. The CDR3 consists of 15 residues. Germline CDR1 is LGHNA and CDR2 is YSLEER. CDR3 in amino acids: CASSQPGLEAGELFF. In DNA, the CDR3 is TGCGCCAGCAGCCAACCGGGACTAGAGGCCGGGGAGCTGTTTTTT.

This chain joins TRBV7-2 and TRBJ2-3, with a weak D call TRBD2 (5 bases). This CDR3 is built from 15 residues. Between the trimmed V and J ends, which lost 0 bases and 6 bases, there was a span of 13 bases. The V gene's germline CDR1 is SGHTA and CDR2 FQGNSA. In DNA form, the CDR3 reads TGTGCCAGCAGCTTAGCGGCTAGCCTAGGGGATACGCAGTATTTT. This translates into CASSLAASLGDTQYF.

This clonotype has just a few counts. The rearrangement uses TRBV5-1 and TRBJ1-6; 9 bases map to TRBD1. Germline V gene lookup returns CDR1 SGHRS and CDR2 YFSETQ. Germline trimming cut 4 bases from V and 9 bases from J; bases unmatched to any gene: 8. The CDR3 is 15 residues long. CDR3: CASSQRTGAGSPLHF. In nucleotides, the CDR3 is TGCGCCAGCAGCCAGAGGACAGGGGCAGGTTCACCCCTCCACTTT.

The chain is built from TRBV2 and TRBJ1-1; no reliable D call. The CDR3 has 14 residues. Germline V gene sequence: CDR1 SNHLY, CDR2 FYNNEI. Trimming removed 8 bases from V and 0 bases from J, with 13 bases in between. The CDR3 here is CASHLSYMNTEAFF. The CDR3 DNA sequence: TGTGCCAGCCATCTTTCATATATGAACACTGAAGCTTTCTTT.

The chain is built from TRBV24-1 and TRBJ2-2; possible D gene TRBD2, 6 bases. V lost 9 bases and J 7 bases, leaving 8 bases between the germline ends. The germline CDR1 and CDR2 sequences are KGHDR and SFDVKD. The CDR3 extends over 11 amino acids. CDR3 in amino acids: CATGGSGELFF. In nucleotides, the CDR3 is TGTGCCACCGGGGGGAGCGGGGAGCTGTTTTTT.

This clonotype was seen repeatedly, ten times or more. The chain recombines TRBV10-3 with TRBJ2-3; 9 positions match TRBD1. V shed 6 bases and J 5 bases; nucleotides not matched to a gene: 6. The V gene's germline CDR1 is ENHRY and CDR2 SYGVKD. The CDR3 covers 14 residues. This chain's CDR3 is CAISSDRGRDTQYF. The DNA of the CDR3 is TGTGCCATCAGCTCCGACAGGGGGAGAGATACGCAGTATTTT.

CDR3 DNA sequence: TGTGCCAGCAGTGAAGGCGCGTCCGCAACTAATGAAAAACTGTTTTTT. It translates to CASSEGASATNEKLFF. The chain employs TRBV2 and TRBJ1-4; no definite D call. V gave up 1 base and J gave up 0 bases, with 9 bases separating them. The germline V gene has CDR1 SNHLY and CDR2 FYNNEI. CDR3 size: 16 residues.

The genes are TRBV6-1 and TRBJ1-1, with TRBD1 as a possible D gene (6 bases). The CDR3 runs 15 residues. The V and J ends lost 5 bases and 5 bases respectively, with 18 bases between them. Germline V gene lookup returns CDR1 MNHNS and CDR2 SASEGT. The CDR3 is CASSQFSRGNTEAFF. CDR3 nucleotide sequence: TGTGCCAGCAGTCAATTTAGCAGGGGTAATACTGAAGCTTTCTTT.

The sample holds many counts of this clonotype. The rearrangement uses TRBV12-3 or TRBV12-4 and TRBJ2-7; unclear D gene. The V gene lost 1 base and the J gene lost 9 bases, with 16 bases spanning the gap. This CDR3 region has 14 residues. CDR3 in amino acids: CASSLGQTSQGQYF. CDR3 coding DNA: TGTGCCAGCAGTTTAGGCCAGACGAGTCAAGGGCAGTACTTC.

This rearrangement joins TRBV28 to TRBJ1-2, with a weak D call TRBD1 (6 bases). Trimming took off 1 base at V and 8 bases at J, with 11 bases between the two ends. The CDR3 loop spans 13 amino acids. CDR1 and CDR2 (germline): MDHEN, SYDVKM. The CDR3 here is CASSLLRGRGYTF. The CDR3 DNA reads TGTGCCAGCAGTTTATTGAGGGGGAGAGGCTACACCTTC.

This clonotype showed up just a few times. The chain carries TRBV7-2 and TRBJ2-4; TRBD1 agrees at 7 bases. The CDR3 contains 14 residues. Germline V gene lookup returns CDR1 SGHTA and CDR2 FQGNSA. Trimming removed 1 base from V and 4 bases from J; junction bases left unmatched: 1. The CDR3 is CASSLETGKNIQYF. The CDR3 bases are TGTGCCAGCAGCTTAGAGACAGGGAAAAACATTCAGTACTTC.

This clonotype was seen more than once but under ten times. The rearrangement joins TRBV28 to TRBJ2-5; possibly TRBD1 for D (5 bases). Trimming shortened V by 5 bases and J by 1 base, and 14 bases separated the two germline ends. The CDR3 runs 15 residues. The V gene's germline CDR1 is MDHEN and CDR2 SYDVKM. The DNA for the CDR3 is TGTGCCAGCAGTCCTCGACAGTTACTCCAAGAGACCCAGTACTTC. Translation: CASSPRQLLQETQYF.

This clonotype was detected many times. The chain links TRBV12-3 or TRBV12-4 to TRBJ1-2; D is unresolved. V was shortened by 5 bases and J by 4 bases, with 11 bases between the two germline ends. The CDR3 runs 13 residues. This CDR3 reads CASSGRALYGYTF. CDR3 nucleotides: TGTGCCAGCAGTGGACGGGCCCTCTATGGCTACACCTTC.

The V and J genes are TRBV12-3 or TRBV12-4 and TRBJ2-3, with 7 positions matching TRBD2. V lost 5 bases, J lost 2 bases, and 7 bases stayed unmatched. CDR3 length: 15 amino acids. The CDR3 protein is CASSPKSGVTDTQYF. The DNA for the CDR3 is TGTGCCAGCAGTCCAAAGAGCGGGGTCACAGATACGCAGTATTTT.

Ten or more counts support this clonotype. The chain recombines TRBV7-8 with TRBJ2-6; 9 nucleotides match TRBD1. This CDR3 region has 18 residues. J lost 0 bases, V lost 5 bases, and 8 bases had no gene match. Germline V gives CDR1 SGHVS, CDR2 FQNEAQ. CDR3 DNA: TGTGCCAGCAGCCAGAGGACAGGGGCGAGCTCTGGGGCCAACGTCCTGACTTTC. Its translation is CASSQRTGASSGANVLTF.

A word on this clonotype: A much larger clone lies one base from this, so it may be a read error. CDR3 protein: CASSLGSAEAFF. CDR3 nucleotide sequence: TGTGCCAGCAGTTTGGGGTCAGCAGAAGCTTTCTTT. V is TRBV12-3 or TRBV12-4 and J is TRBJ1-1; no clear D. V lost 3 bases and J 8 bases, leaving 10 bases between the germline ends. The CDR3 is 12 amino acids.

This clonotype was recorded many times. The chain has TRBV5-1 and TRBJ1-1; 8 nucleotides agree with TRBD1. Germline V gene sequence: CDR1 SGHRS, CDR2 YFSETQ. This CDR3 is built from 15 residues. Germline trimming cut 4 bases from V and 1 base from J; bases unmatched to any gene: 6. Here the CDR3 DNA reads TGCGCCAGCAGCCCAGGACAGGGAAAGAACACTGAAGCTTTCTTT. This gives the protein CASSPGQGKNTEAFF.

In this sample, this clonotype turned up many times. The chain carries TRBV12-3 or TRBV12-4 and TRBJ1-5, with 8 bases that match TRBD1. V trimming: 8 bases; J trimming: 7 bases; junction bases outside the gene matches: 13. The CDR3 loop spans 15 amino acids. CDR3 region: CASFLQGAVWQPQHF. CDR3 nucleotide sequence: TGTGCCAGCTTTCTCCAGGGGGCTGTATGGCAGCCCCAGCATTTT.

This clonotype showed up just a few times. J is TRBJ1-1 and V is TRBV4-1; no reliable D call. Germline V CDR1 and CDR2: MGHRA, YSYEKL. This CDR3 is 13 amino acids long. The V end lost 2 bases, the J end lost 2 bases, and 6 bases lay between the germline ends. CDR3 amino acids: CASSQNINTEAFF. The CDR3 DNA follows: TGCGCCAGCAGCCAAAATATTAACACTGAAGCTTTCTTT.

This clonotype was seen repeatedly, ten times or more. The chain carries TRBV13 and TRBJ2-1; D gene ambiguous. Germline V gene lookup returns CDR1 PRHDT and CDR2 FYEKMQ (reference sequence). This CDR3 is 12 amino acids long. V lost 5 bases and J 12 bases, leaving 14 bases between the germline ends. The CDR3 coding sequence is TGTGCCAGCAGCCCTACCTCTTTCGGGCAGTTCTTC. It is translated as CASSPTSFGQFF.

The V call is TRBV7-7, the J call TRBJ1-5; no firm D call. Germline assignment: CDR1 SSHAT and CDR2 FNYEAQ (reference sequence). The CDR3 is 8 residues long. CDR3 nucleotides: TGTACCATGAGGCCCCAGCATTTT. Encoded protein: CTMRPQHF.

This clonotype was counted ten times or more. This rearrangement joins TRBV5-1 to TRBJ1-1, with unresolved D. The CDR3 runs to 12 residues. Trimming stripped 0 bases from V and 8 bases from J, with 8 bases between. In germline, CDR1 is SGHRS, CDR2 YFSETQ. The CDR3: CASSLGYSEAFF. The CDR3 DNA follows: TGCGCCAGCAGCTTGGGGTACTCGGAAGCTTTCTTT.

This clonotype was picked up a small number of times. This rearrangement joins TRBV2 to TRBJ2-1; 7 bases align to TRBD1. The CDR3 has 14 residues. V dropped 4 bases and J dropped 2; count of bases not matched to a gene: 2. In germline, CDR1 is SNHLY, CDR2 FYNNEI. CDR3 coding DNA: TGTGCCAGCAGTGGAGGGGGCCCCTACAATGAGCAGTTCTTC. Translating it yields CASSGGGPYNEQFF.

This clonotype was counted ten times or more. V and J are TRBV25-1 and TRBJ1-2, with D perhaps TRBD1 (6 bases). Deletions cut 2 bases from V and 7 bases from J, with 11 bases between. The germline V gene has CDR1 MGHDK and CDR2 SYGVNS. The CDR3 length is 13 residues. The CDR3 DNA reads as TGTGCCAGCAGTGAACCCGGACAGACTGGCTACACCTTC. This sequence encodes CASSEPGQTGYTF.

The rearrangement joins TRBV4-1 to TRBJ1-2; 7 bases agree with TRBD1. The CDR3 length is 19 residues. With V trimmed by 4 bases and J by 0 bases, 17 bases remained unmatched. Germline lookup yields CDR1 MGHRA and CDR2 YSYEKL. The chain's CDR3 is CASSPFGMAGGSTNYGYTF. The CDR3 DNA reads TGCGCCAGCAGCCCTTTTGGCATGGCAGGGGGAAGTACTAACTATGGCTACACCTTC.

This clonotype came up many times. The chain uses TRBV11-2 and TRBJ2-2; TRBD2 matches 8 bases. The V and J ends lost 5 bases and 3 bases, in that order; junction bases with no gene match: 2. CDR3 length: 14 residues. Germline CDR1 reads SGHAT; CDR2 reads FQNNGV. The CDR3 is CASSERGHTGELFF. The DNA for the CDR3 is TGTGCCAGCAGCGAGCGGGGGCACACCGGGGAGCTGTTTTTT.

This clonotype has a count of ten or more. This chain connects TRBV4-3 to TRBJ1-1; D not certain. V was cut by 0 bases and J by 6 bases, with 11 bases left in between. This CDR3 is built from 14 residues. CDR1 and CDR2 (germline): LGHNA, YSLEER. The CDR3 protein is CASSQDRKGPEAFF. The CDR3 DNA sequence: TGCGCCAGCAGCCAAGATAGGAAAGGCCCTGAAGCTTTCTTT.